This T cell receptor beta chain stems from a study of cytomegalovirus exposure and HLA in healthy donors. The CDR3 runs to 18 residues. With V trimmed by 4 bases and J by 2 bases, 17 bases remained unmatched. The V gene's germline CDR1 is SGHTA and CDR2 FQGTGA. With 60 Vbeta and 13 Jbeta primers, the PCR was carried out. Profiling relied on immunoSEQ multiplex PCR, and the TCRdb table lists in-frame clones only, not all of them. Among 100,000 or so clones, about 80% were seen once, and the ten largest hold more than 6.5%. V gene TRBV7-3 combines with J gene TRBJ2-7, with 7 bases fitting TRBD1. The sequenced sample was PBMCs. The TCR sequence derives from a man aged 40-50 years in good health and CMV-seropositive. In DNA form, the CDR3 reads TGTGCCAGCAGCTCTGCCTTTGAAGGGGGCAGTGGGGCCTACGAGCAGTACTTC. It codes for CASSSAFEGGSGAYEQYF.